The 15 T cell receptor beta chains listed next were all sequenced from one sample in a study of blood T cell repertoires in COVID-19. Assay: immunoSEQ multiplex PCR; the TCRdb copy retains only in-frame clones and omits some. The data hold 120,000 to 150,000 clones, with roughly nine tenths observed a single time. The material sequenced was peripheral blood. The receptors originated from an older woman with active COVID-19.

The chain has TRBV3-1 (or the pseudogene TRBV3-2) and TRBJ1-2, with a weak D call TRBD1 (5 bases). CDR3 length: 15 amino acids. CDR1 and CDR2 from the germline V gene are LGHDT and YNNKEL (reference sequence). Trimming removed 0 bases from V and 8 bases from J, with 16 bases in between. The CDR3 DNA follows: TGTGCCAGCAGCCAAGATTTGTGGGGGAGGACGGGCTACACCTTC. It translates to CASSQDLWGRTGYTF.

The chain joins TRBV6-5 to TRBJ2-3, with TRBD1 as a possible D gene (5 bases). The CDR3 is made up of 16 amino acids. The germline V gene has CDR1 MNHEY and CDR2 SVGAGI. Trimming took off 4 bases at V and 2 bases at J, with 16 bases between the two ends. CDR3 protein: CASSSIDRTFTDTQYF. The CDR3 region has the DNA TGTGCCAGCAGTTCAATCGACAGAACCTTCACAGATACGCAGTATTTT.

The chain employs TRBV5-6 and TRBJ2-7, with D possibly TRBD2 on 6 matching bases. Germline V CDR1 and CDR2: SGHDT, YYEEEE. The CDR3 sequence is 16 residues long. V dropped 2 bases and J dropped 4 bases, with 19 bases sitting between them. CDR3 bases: TGTGCCAGCAGCTTTGGGGCGGGAACGAAGGGGTACGAGCAGTACTTC. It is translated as CASSFGAGTKGYEQYF.

The CDR3 DNA is TGTGCCAGCAGCAAACGAGGGGCTAGCGGGACCTTCACAGATACGCAGTATTTT. This sequence encodes CASSKRGASGTFTDTQYF. The rearrangement uses TRBV21-1 and TRBJ2-3; the table calls TRBD2, which could not be checked here. TRBV21-1 counts as a pseudogene. This CDR3 is 18 amino acids long.

CDR3 coding DNA: TGTGCCACCAGCAGTACAAAAATTGACAGGGAAGGACTGTTTTTT. Translating it yields CATSSTKIDREGLFF. This sequence joins TRBV15 and TRBJ1-4; 7 nucleotides align to TRBD1. Germline CDR1 reads LNHNV; CDR2 reads YYDKDF (reference sequence). With 3 bases clipped from V and 13 bases from J, the junction kept 14 bases outside the gene matches. This CDR3 is built from 15 residues.

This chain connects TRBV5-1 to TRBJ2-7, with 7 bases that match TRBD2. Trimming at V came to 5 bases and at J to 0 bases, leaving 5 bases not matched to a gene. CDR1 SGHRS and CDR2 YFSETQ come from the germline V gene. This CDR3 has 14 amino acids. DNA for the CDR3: TGCGCCAGCAGGACTAGCATCAACTCCTACGAGCAGTACTTC. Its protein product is CASRTSINSYEQYF.

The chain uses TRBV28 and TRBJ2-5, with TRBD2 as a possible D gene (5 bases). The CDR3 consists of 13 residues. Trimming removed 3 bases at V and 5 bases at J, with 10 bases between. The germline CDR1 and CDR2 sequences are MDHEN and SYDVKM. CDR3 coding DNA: TGTGCCAGCAGTTTTGGGTGGGAGGAGACCCAGTACTTC. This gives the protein CASSFGWEETQYF.

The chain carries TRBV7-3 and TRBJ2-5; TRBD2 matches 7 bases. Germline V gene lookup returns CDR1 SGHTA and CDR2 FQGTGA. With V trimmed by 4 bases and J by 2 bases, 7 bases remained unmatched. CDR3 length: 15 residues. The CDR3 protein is CASSSRAGPQETQYF. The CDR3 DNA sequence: TGTGCCAGCAGCTCACGAGCGGGACCTCAAGAGACCCAGTACTTC.

The CDR3 region is CASSPRQGPADTQYF. The CDR3, as DNA: TGTGCCAGCAGCCCCCGACAGGGCCCCGCAGATACGCAGTATTTT. The chain couples TRBV5-6 to TRBJ2-3; 7 nucleotides line up with TRBD1. Germline V gives CDR1 SGHDT, CDR2 YYEEEE. The CDR3 is 15 residues long. V lost 4 bases and J lost 4; bases outside the gene matches: 9.

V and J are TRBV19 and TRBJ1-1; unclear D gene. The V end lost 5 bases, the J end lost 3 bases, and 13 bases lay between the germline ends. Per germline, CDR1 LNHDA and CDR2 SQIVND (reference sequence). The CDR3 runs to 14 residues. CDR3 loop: CASSWRVRDTEAFF. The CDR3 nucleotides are TGTGCCAGTAGTTGGCGGGTTCGGGACACTGAAGCTTTCTTT.

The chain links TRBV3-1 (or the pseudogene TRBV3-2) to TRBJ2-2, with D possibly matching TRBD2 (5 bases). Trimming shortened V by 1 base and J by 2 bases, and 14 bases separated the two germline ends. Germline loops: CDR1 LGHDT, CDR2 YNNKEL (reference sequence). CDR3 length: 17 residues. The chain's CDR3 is CASSQGCGFYNTGELFF. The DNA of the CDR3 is TGTGCCAGCAGCCAAGGGTGCGGGTTCTATAACACCGGGGAGCTGTTTTTT.

CDR3 nucleotides: TGTGCCAGCAGCTTAGACCCAGGGGGATCGCTGTTTTTT. It translates to CASSLDPGGSLFF. The J gene is TRBJ1-4, the V gene TRBV7-2; 7 bases line up with TRBD1. Germline CDR1 and CDR2: SGHTA and FQGNSA. The CDR3 sequence is 13 residues long. Trimming removed 1 base from V and 14 bases from J; junction bases left unmatched: 7.

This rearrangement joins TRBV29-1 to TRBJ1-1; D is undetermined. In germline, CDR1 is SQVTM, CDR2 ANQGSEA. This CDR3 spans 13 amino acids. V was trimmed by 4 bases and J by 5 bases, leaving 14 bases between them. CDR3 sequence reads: CSVAWGSGTEAFF. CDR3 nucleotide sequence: TGCAGCGTTGCTTGGGGAAGCGGAACTGAAGCTTTCTTT.

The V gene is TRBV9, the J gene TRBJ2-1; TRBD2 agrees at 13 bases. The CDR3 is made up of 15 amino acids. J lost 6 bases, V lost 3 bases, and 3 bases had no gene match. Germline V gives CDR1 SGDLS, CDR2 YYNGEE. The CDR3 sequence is CASSAGTSGVNEQFF. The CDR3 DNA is TGTGCCAGCAGCGCAGGGACTAGCGGGGTCAATGAGCAGTTCTTC. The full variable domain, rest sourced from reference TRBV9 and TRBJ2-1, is DSGVTQTPKHLITATGQRVTLRCSPRSGDLSVYWYQQSLDQGLQFLIQYYNGEERAKGNILERFSAQQFPDLHSELNLSSLELGDSALYFCASSAGTSGVNEQFFGPGTRLTVL.

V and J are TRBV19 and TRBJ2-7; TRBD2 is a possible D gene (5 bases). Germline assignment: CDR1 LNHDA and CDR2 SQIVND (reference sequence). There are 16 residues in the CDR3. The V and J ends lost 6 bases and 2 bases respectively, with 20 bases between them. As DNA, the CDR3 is TGTGCCAGTAGCCTCGGACCCAGCGGCCTTGCCTACGAGCAGTACTTC. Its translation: CASSLGPSGLAYEQYF.